The 30 T cell receptor beta chains in this list originate from one sample, sequenced in a study of response to subunit inactivated influenza vaccine. One entry per CDR3 protein results from TCRdb running MiXCR on the RT-PCR reads. This sample has around 580,000 distinct CDR3 sequences, with roughly 10% found just once. Material: PBMCs from blood, obtained on the day of vaccination. The receptors were sampled from a man aged 45-65 years who received an inactivated influenza vaccine.

This clonotype was detected many times. The chain uses TRBV7-9 and TRBJ1-4; no clear D. Looked up from germline, CDR1 is SEHNR and CDR2 is FQNEAQ (reference sequence). The V end was cut by 1 base, the J end by 5 bases, with 8 bases between. This CDR3 is 14 amino acids long. The CDR3: CASSLVQLNEKLFF. CDR3 in DNA: TGTGCCAGCAGCTTAGTTCAGCTAAATGAAAAACTGTTTTTT.

The V and J genes are TRBV20-1 and TRBJ2-7; D is uncertain. The CDR3 spans 11 residues. Looked up from germline, CDR1 is DFQATT and CDR2 is SNEGSKA (reference sequence). CDR3 amino acids: CSGGTSYEQYF. The CDR3 coding sequence is TGCAGCGGCGGCACTTCCTACGAGCAGTACTTC.

This clonotype was seen more than once but under ten times. The chain recombines TRBV11-1 with TRBJ2-5; 7 bases agree with TRBD1. Germline V lookup: CDR1 SGHAT, CDR2 FQDESV (reference sequence). This CDR3 comprises 17 residues. The ends lost 5 bases at V and 5 bases at J; junction bases unmatched: 17. CDR3 in amino acids: CASSPDRLSSNGETQYF. CDR3 bases: TGTGCCAGCAGCCCGGACAGGTTGTCCTCCAATGGGGAGACCCAGTACTTC. The full variable domain, its missing parts supplied by reference TRBV11-1 and TRBJ2-5, is EAEVAQSPRYKITEKSQAVAFWCDPISGHATLYWYRQILGQGPELLVQFQDESVVDDSQLPKDRFSAERLKGVDSTLKIQPAELGDSAMYLCASSPDRLSSNGETQYFGPGTRLLVL.

The chain carries TRBV7-9 and TRBJ2-1; 11 positions agree with TRBD2. The germline CDR1 and CDR2 sequences are SEHNR and FQNEAQ (reference sequence). There are 17 residues in the CDR3. V lost 0 bases and J lost 4; bases outside the gene matches: 5. This CDR3 is CASSLALRLAGYNEQFF. The DNA for the CDR3 is TGTGCCAGCAGCTTAGCGCTGAGACTAGCGGGATACAATGAGCAGTTCTTC.

The V gene is TRBV20-1, the J gene TRBJ2-5; 8 bases match TRBD1. This CDR3 has 13 residues. Trimming cost V 4 bases and J 2 bases; bases outside gene matches: 3. The germline V gene encodes CDR1 DFQATT and CDR2 SNEGSKA (reference sequence). The CDR3 spells CSATGQGQETQYF. CDR3 nucleotides: TGCAGTGCTACCGGACAGGGACAAGAGACCCAGTACTTC.

This clonotype has more than one count but fewer than ten. The chain couples TRBV5-4 to TRBJ2-7; 10 bases agree with TRBD1. This CDR3 is 15 amino acids long. The V segment lost 4 bases and the J segment 3 bases; nucleotides outside the gene matches: 7. CDR1 is SGHNT and CDR2 is YYREEE in the germline V gene (reference sequence). The CDR3 protein is CASSPRTGGDYEQYF. CDR3 bases: TGTGCCAGCAGCCCTCGGACAGGGGGTGACTACGAGCAGTACTTC.

Note on this clonotype: Given a much more abundant clone one base away, this may be a read error. This chain uses TRBV4-3 with TRBJ2-7; 10 bases agree with TRBD2. V shed 4 bases, J shed 4 bases, and the junction held 7 bases outside the gene matches. This CDR3 region has 15 residues. Germline CDR1 reads LGHNA; CDR2 reads YSLEER. The CDR3 DNA reads TGCGCCAGCAGCCGGGGACGAGCGGGGGGGTACGAGCAGTACTTC. Protein: CASSRGRAGGYEQYF.

The V call is TRBV2, the J call TRBJ1-2, with 7 bases lining up with TRBD1. V was clipped by 7 bases and J by 2 bases; unmatched bases: 4. From germline, CDR1 is SNHLY and CDR2 FYNNEI. This CDR3 has 13 amino acids. The CDR3 loop is CASKQGKNYGYTF. CDR3 bases: TGTGCCAGCAAACAGGGGAAGAACTATGGCTACACCTTC. The whole variable domain, filled in from reference TRBV2 and TRBJ1-2, reads EPEVTQTPSHQVTQMGQEVILRCVPISNHLYFYWYRQILGQKVEFLVSFYNNEISEKSEIFDDQFSVERPDGSNFTLKIRSTKLEDSAMYFCASKQGKNYGYTFGSGTRLTVV.

This clonotype was detected a few times. The rearrangement links TRBV13 to TRBJ2-1, with a weak D call TRBD2 (7 bases). Trimming left V 1 base short and J 5 bases short, with 12 bases between. The CDR3 spans 15 residues. Germline lookup yields CDR1 PRHDT and CDR2 FYEKMQ (reference sequence). The CDR3 nucleotides are TGTGCCAGCAGCTTAGATCTGCGGGGGCACAATGAGCAGTTCTTC. Its protein product is CASSLDLRGHNEQFF. Variable domain in full (rest from reference TRBV13 and TRBJ2-1): AAGVIQSPRHLIKEKRETATLKCYPIPRHDTVYWYQQGPGQDPQFLISFYEKMQSDKGSIPDRFSAQQFSDYHSELNMSSLELGDSALYFCASSLDLRGHNEQFFGPGTRLTVL.

J is TRBJ1-4 and V is TRBV12-3 or TRBV12-4, with TRBD1 matching 7 bases. There are 15 residues in the CDR3. V was pared by 6 bases and J by 2 bases, with 6 bases of the junction left unmatched. The CDR3 loop is CASSYGDSTNEKLFF. CDR3 nucleotide sequence: TGTGCCAGCAGCTACGGGGACAGTACTAATGAAAAACTGTTTTTT.

This clonotype has only a few counts. The chain has TRBV30 and TRBJ2-3; D assignment may be TRBD1 or TRBD2 (6 bases each). Germline V lookup: CDR1 GTSNPN, CDR2 SVGIG (reference sequence). Trimming removed 0 bases at V and 4 bases at J, with 26 bases between. This CDR3 has 19 residues. The CDR3 spells CAWSVQSGVGGMRADTQYF. CDR3 nucleotide sequence: TGTGCCTGGAGTGTACAAAGTGGAGTGGGGGGCATGAGGGCAGATACGCAGTATTTT.

As to this clonotype: A junction boundary mismatches the germline segment, possibly from a read error. This chain uses TRBV20-1 with TRBJ2-7; perhaps D is TRBD1 or TRBD2 (5 bases each). Per germline, CDR1 DFQATT and CDR2 SNEGSKA (reference sequence). The CDR3 contains 14 residues. The CDR3 here is CSASRRGSGPPGTF. CDR3 bases: TGCAGTGCTAGCCGCCGTGGATCGGGGCCCCCGGGCACGTTC.

The rearrangement links TRBV12-3 or TRBV12-4 to TRBJ2-2, with a tentative D call TRBD2 (6 bases). CDR3 length: 17 amino acids. V shed 6 bases and J shed 6 bases, with 23 bases lying between them. The CDR3 sequence: CASSSLVGGLGAGELFF. In DNA, the CDR3 is TGTGCCAGCAGCTCACTCGTGGGAGGTTTGGGTGCCGGGGAGCTGTTTTTT.

The genes are TRBV27 and TRBJ2-1; 11 nucleotides match TRBD2. The CDR3 extends over 20 amino acids. Germline values: CDR1 MNHEY, CDR2 SMNVEV (reference sequence). V was clipped by 5 bases and J by 6 bases; unmatched bases: 21. The CDR3 bases are TGTGCCAGCAGTCTCACCCGGGACATAGGTAGCGGGAGGGCTCTCAATGAGCAGTTCTTC. Translated: CASSLTRDIGSGRALNEQFF.

This clonotype was picked up a small number of times. J is TRBJ2-3 and V is TRBV20-1; 11 bases agree with TRBD2. J lost 0 bases, V lost 2 bases, and 10 bases had no gene match. Germline CDR1 reads DFQATT; CDR2 reads SNEGSKA (reference sequence). The CDR3 has 18 residues. The CDR3 coding sequence is TGCAGTGCTAGAATTAGCGGGGGGGACTCCGCTAGCACAGATACGCAGTATTTT. Amino acids: CSARISGGDSASTDTQYF.

The chain recombines TRBV12-3 or TRBV12-4 with TRBJ2-3, with D tentatively TRBD1 (5 bases). The CDR3 sequence is 15 residues long. Trimming left V 5 bases short and J 0 bases short, with 12 bases between. Here the CDR3 reads CASSDRQGSTDTQYF. For the CDR3, the DNA is TGTGCCAGCAGTGACCGCCAGGGTAGCACAGATACGCAGTATTTT.

This clonotype was picked up a small number of times. The rearrangement joins TRBV20-1 to TRBJ1-5, with a possible D match to TRBD1 (6 bases). V was shortened by 0 bases and J by 5 bases, with 11 bases between the two germline ends. Germline lookup yields CDR1 DFQATT and CDR2 SNEGSKA (reference sequence). The CDR3 is 14 residues long. The CDR3 DNA reads TGCAGTGCTAGAGAACGGGGGGCCTATCAGCCCCAGCATTTT. Translating it yields CSARERGAYQPQHF.

This clonotype has only a few counts. This chain links TRBV7-9 with TRBJ2-3; TRBD2 matches at 13 bases. V shed 8 bases and J 1 base; nucleotides not matched to a gene: 0. Germline loops: CDR1 SEHNR, CDR2 FQNEAQ (reference sequence). The CDR3 covers 14 residues. The CDR3 DNA reads as TGTGCCAGCGGGACTAGCGGGGGCACAGATACGCAGTATTTT. It codes for CASGTSGGTDTQYF.

The sample holds many counts of this clonotype. The CDR3 is CSVVGTEAFF. In nucleotides, the CDR3 is TGCAGCGTTGTCGGGACTGAAGCTTTCTTT. This chain links TRBV29-1 with TRBJ1-1, with no clear D. Between the trimmed V and J ends, which lost 4 bases and 5 bases, there was a span of 5 bases. The germline gives CDR1 SQVTM, CDR2 ANQGSEA. The CDR3 totals 10 residues.

The V call is TRBV6-2 or TRBV6-3, the J call TRBJ1-5; D ambiguous. V lost 2 bases to trimming and J lost 4 bases, with 21 bases between them. Germline loops: CDR1 MNHEY, CDR2 SVGEGT. This CDR3 contains 18 residues. The CDR3 is CASSYPRKSGGPNQPQHF. Here the CDR3 DNA reads TGTGCCAGCAGTTACCCCAGGAAGTCTGGAGGGCCTAATCAGCCCCAGCATTTT.

This clonotype occurred many times. The genes are TRBV20-1 and TRBJ2-1, with a tentative D call TRBD2 (5 bases). The CDR3 covers 16 residues. Deletions cut 2 bases from V and 4 bases from J, with 18 bases between. CDR1 DFQATT and CDR2 SNEGSKA come from the germline V gene (reference sequence). The CDR3 sequence: CSARSPGGLGYNEQFF. The CDR3 DNA reads TGCAGTGCTAGATCCCCCGGCGGGCTCGGGTACAATGAGCAGTTCTTC.

A few counts support this clonotype. The rearrangement links TRBV18 to TRBJ2-3, with 11 nucleotides matching TRBD2. Germline CDR1 reads KGHSH; CDR2 reads LQKENI. This CDR3 comprises 17 residues. The V segment lost 4 bases and the J segment 1 base; nucleotides outside the gene matches: 7. CDR3 loop: CASSRSSGGAGTDTQYF. The CDR3 DNA follows: TGTGCCAGCTCACGAAGTAGCGGGGGGGCCGGCACAGATACGCAGTATTTT.

There are a few counts of this clonotype. The rearrangement joins TRBV7-9 to TRBJ2-2; possible D gene TRBD2, 5 bases. With 5 bases removed from V and 6 bases from J, the gap between germline ends came to 10 bases. Germline lookup yields CDR1 SEHNR and CDR2 FQNEAQ (reference sequence). The CDR3 has 13 residues. The chain's CDR3 is CASSKWGAGELFF. The CDR3 bases are TGTGCCAGCAGCAAGTGGGGAGCCGGGGAGCTGTTTTTT.

This clonotype appeared a few times. The chain carries TRBV5-1 and TRBJ1-1, with a tentative D call TRBD1 (6 bases). V was clipped by 3 bases and J by 6 bases, with 15 bases between them. Germline CDR1 is SGHRS and CDR2 is YFSETQ. CDR3 length equals 14 residues. The CDR3 loop is CASSSGGAGAEAFF. The CDR3 region has the DNA TGCGCCAGCAGCTCTGGGGGGGCTGGAGCTGAAGCTTTCTTT.

The chain couples TRBV24-1 to TRBJ2-2; D is possibly TRBD1 or TRBD2 (6 bases each). The CDR3 runs to 17 residues. Germline assignment: CDR1 KGHDR and CDR2 SFDVKD. V lost 4 bases and J 7 bases, leaving 21 bases between the germline ends. For the CDR3, the DNA is TGTGCCACCAGTGACCCCGGGGGCGGGACACCGGACGGGGAGCTGTTTTTT. Its translation: CATSDPGGGTPDGELFF.

In its sample, this clonotype was seen a few times. V gene TRBV12-3 or TRBV12-4 combines with J gene TRBJ2-7; 8 nucleotides match TRBD2. With V trimmed by 5 bases and J by 6 bases, 9 bases remained unmatched. There are 14 residues in the CDR3. CDR3 nucleotide sequence: TGTGCCAGCAGTCTCGGGCCGGGAGGGAGCGAGCAGTACTTC. Its protein product is CASSLGPGGSEQYF.

This clonotype was seen a few times. V is TRBV10-3 and J is TRBJ1-2, with 7 bases lining up with TRBD1. V shed 6 bases, J shed 7 bases, and the junction held 17 bases outside the gene matches. This CDR3 contains 16 residues. The germline V gene has CDR1 ENHRY and CDR2 SYGVKD. The chain's CDR3 is CAISTYPAQGPGGYTF. CDR3 DNA sequence: TGTGCCATCAGCACCTACCCGGCACAGGGGCCAGGTGGCTACACCTTC.

The J gene is TRBJ2-2, the V gene TRBV28, with TRBD2 matching over 11 bases. After removal of 4 bases from V and 0 bases from J, the junction contained 10 bases not matched to a gene. This CDR3 is built from 19 residues. Per germline, CDR1 MDHEN and CDR2 SYDVKM. The CDR3 nucleotides are TGTGCCAGCAGTTCGCCTAGTAGCGGGGGGGCCCCGAACACCGGGGAGCTGTTTTTT. This codes for CASSSPSSGGAPNTGELFF.

The table lists this clonotype with a few counts. The V and J genes are TRBV29-1 and TRBJ2-5; no reliable D call. This CDR3 region has 12 residues. V was cut by 3 bases and J by 5 bases, with 10 bases left in between. Germline CDR1 SQVTM, CDR2 ANQGSEA. The CDR3 region is CSVERGTETQYF. The CDR3 DNA reads TGCAGCGTTGAGAGAGGCACTGAGACCCAGTACTTC.

This clonotype appeared a few times. CDR3 region: CASSYRQGPLLEQYF. As DNA, the CDR3 is TGTGCCAGCAGCTATAGACAGGGGCCCCTACTCGAGCAGTACTTC. This sequence joins TRBV7-2 and TRBJ2-7, with 8 bases lining up with TRBD1. Germline trimming cut 4 bases from V and 6 bases from J; bases unmatched to any gene: 11. Germline CDR1 and CDR2: SGHTA and FQGNSA. The CDR3 is 15 amino acids.